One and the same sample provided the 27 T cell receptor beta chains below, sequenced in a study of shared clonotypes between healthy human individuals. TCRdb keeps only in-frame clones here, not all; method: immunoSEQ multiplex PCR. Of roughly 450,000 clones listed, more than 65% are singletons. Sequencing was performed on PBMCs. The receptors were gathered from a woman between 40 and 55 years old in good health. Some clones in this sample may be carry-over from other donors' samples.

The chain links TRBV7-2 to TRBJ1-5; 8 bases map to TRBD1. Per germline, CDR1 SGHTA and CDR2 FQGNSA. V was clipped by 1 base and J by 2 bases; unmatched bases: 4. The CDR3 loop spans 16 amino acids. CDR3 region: CASSLGTGFGNQPQHF. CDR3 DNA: TGTGCCAGCAGCTTAGGGACAGGGTTTGGCAATCAGCCCCAGCATTTT.

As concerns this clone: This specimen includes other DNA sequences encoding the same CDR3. CDR3 in amino acids: CASSRGGTEAFF. The CDR3 DNA reads TGTGCCAGCAGCCGAGGAGGAACTGAAGCTTTCTTT. This chain joins TRBV7-9 and TRBJ1-1, with no clear D. The germline V and J ends were trimmed by 5 bases and 5 bases, with 9 bases remaining between them. This CDR3 has 12 amino acids. Germline assignment: CDR1 SEHNR and CDR2 FQNEAQ (reference sequence).

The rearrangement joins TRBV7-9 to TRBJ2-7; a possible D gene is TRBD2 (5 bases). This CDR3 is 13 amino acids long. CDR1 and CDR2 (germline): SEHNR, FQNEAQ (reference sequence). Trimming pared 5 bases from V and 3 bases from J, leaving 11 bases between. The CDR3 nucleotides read TGTGCCAGCAGCCTTGGACGGGACTACGAGCAGTACTTC. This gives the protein CASSLGRDYEQYF.

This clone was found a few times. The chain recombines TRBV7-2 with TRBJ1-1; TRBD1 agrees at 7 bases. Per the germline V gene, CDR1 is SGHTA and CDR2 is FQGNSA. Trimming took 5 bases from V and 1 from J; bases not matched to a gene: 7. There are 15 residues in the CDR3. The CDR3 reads CASSPPGTANTEAFF. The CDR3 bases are TGTGCCAGCAGCCCCCCCGGGACAGCGAACACTGAAGCTTTCTTT.

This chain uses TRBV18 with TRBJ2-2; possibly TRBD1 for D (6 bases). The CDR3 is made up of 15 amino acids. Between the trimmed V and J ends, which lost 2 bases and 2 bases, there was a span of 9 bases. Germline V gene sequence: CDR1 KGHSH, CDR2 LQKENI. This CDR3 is CASSPWTANTGELFF. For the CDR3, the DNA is TGTGCCAGCTCACCATGGACAGCCAACACCGGGGAGCTGTTTTTT. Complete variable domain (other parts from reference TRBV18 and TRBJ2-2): NAGVMQNPRHLVRRRGQEARLRCSPMKGHSHVYWYRQLPEEGLKFMVYLQKENIIDESGMPKERFSAEFPKEGPSILRIQQVVRGDSAAYFCASSPWTANTGELFFGEGSRLTVL.

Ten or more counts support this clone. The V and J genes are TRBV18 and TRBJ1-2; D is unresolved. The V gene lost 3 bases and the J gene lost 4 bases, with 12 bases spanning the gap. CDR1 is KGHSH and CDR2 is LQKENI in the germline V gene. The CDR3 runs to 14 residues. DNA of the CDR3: TGTGCCAGCTCACCTGACACACGGAGCTATGGCTACACCTTC. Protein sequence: CASSPDTRSYGYTF.

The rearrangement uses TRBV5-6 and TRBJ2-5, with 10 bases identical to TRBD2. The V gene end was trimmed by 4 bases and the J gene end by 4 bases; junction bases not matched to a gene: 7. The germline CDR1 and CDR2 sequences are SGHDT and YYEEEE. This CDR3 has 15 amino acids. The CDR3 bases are TGTGCCAGCAGCCCACCTGGACTAGCGGTAGAGACCCAGTACTTC. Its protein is CASSPPGLAVETQYF. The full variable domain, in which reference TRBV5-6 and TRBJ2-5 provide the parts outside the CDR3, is DAGVTQSPTHLIKTRGQQVTLRCSPKSGHDTVSWYQQALGQGPQFIFQYYEEEERQRGNFPDRFSGHQFPNYSSELNVNALLLGDSALYLCASSPPGLAVETQYFGPGTRLLVL.

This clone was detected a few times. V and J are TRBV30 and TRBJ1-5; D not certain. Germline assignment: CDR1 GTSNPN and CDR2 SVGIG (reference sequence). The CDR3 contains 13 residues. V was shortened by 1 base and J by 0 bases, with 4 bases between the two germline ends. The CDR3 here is CAWSGASNQPQHF. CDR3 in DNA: TGTGCCTGGAGTGGGGCTAGCAATCAGCCCCAGCATTTT.

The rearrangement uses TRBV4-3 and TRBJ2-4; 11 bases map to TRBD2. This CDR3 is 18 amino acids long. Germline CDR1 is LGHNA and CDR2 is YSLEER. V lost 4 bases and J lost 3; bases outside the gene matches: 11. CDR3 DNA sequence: TGCGCCAGCAGCCGGGAATTAGCGGGAGGGCCGGTCAAAAACATTCAGTACTTC. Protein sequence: CASSRELAGGPVKNIQYF.

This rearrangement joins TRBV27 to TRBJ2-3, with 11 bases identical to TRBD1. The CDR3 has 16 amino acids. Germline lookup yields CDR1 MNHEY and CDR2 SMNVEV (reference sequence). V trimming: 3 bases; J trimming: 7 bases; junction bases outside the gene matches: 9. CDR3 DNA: TGTGCCAGCAGTTTTGAGGGACAGGGGGGATCGCATACGCAGTATTTT. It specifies CASSFEGQGGSHTQYF.

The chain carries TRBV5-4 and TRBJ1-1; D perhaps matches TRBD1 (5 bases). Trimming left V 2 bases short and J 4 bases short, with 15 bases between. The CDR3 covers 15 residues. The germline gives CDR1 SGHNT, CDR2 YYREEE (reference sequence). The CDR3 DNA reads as TGTGCCAGCAGCTTTCCGCGGGGCTTGAGCACTGAAGCTTTCTTT. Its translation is CASSFPRGLSTEAFF.

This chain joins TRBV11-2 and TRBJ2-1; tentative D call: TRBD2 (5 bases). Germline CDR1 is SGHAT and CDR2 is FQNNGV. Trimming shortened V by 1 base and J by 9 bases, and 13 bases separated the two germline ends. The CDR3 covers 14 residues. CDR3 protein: CASSLAGRTPEQFF. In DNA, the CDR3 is TGTGCCAGCAGCTTAGCTGGGAGAACCCCTGAGCAGTTCTTC.

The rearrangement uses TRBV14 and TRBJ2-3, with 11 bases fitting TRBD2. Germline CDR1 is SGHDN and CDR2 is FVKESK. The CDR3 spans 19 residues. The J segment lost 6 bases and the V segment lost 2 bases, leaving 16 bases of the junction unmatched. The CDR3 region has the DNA TGTGCCAGCAGCCAACCCCGCGGCTCTAGCGGGAGGAGGACGGATACGCAGTATTTT. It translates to CASSQPRGSSGRRTDTQYF.

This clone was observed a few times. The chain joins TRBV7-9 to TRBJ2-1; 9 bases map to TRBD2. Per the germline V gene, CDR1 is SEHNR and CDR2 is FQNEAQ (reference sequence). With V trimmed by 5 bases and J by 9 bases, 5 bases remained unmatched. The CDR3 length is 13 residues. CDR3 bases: TGTGCCAGCAGCCTGGGACTAGCTAGTGAGCAGTTCTTC. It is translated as CASSLGLASEQFF.

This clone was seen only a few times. The CDR3 DNA is TGTGCCAGTAGTACTGGAGGGCGGGTTAACGCTTTCTTT. It specifies CASSTGGRVNAFF. The V call is TRBV19, the J call TRBJ1-1, with D hard to call. The V end lost 4 bases, the J end lost 11 bases, and 17 bases lay between the germline ends. CDR3 length: 13 residues. Germline lookup yields CDR1 LNHDA and CDR2 SQIVND (reference sequence).

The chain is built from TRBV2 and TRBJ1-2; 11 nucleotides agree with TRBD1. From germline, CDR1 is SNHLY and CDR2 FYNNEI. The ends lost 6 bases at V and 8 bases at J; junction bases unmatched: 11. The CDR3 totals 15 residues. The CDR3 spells CASRDFGQGAGGYTF. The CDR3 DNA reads TGTGCCAGCAGGGACTTTGGACAGGGGGCAGGAGGCTACACCTTC.

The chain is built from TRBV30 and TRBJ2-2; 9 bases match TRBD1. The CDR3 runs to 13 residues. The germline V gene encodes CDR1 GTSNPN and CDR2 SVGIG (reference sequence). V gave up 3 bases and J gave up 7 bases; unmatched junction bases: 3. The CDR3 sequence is CAWSGQGLGELFF. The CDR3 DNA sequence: TGTGCCTGGAGCGGACAGGGGCTCGGGGAGCTGTTTTTT.

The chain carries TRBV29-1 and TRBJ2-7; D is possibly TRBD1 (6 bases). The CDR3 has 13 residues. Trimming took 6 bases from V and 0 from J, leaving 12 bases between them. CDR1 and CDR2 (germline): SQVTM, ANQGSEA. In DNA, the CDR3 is TGCAGCGTGTCGGGACACCTCTCCTACGAGCAGTACTTC. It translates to CSVSGHLSYEQYF.

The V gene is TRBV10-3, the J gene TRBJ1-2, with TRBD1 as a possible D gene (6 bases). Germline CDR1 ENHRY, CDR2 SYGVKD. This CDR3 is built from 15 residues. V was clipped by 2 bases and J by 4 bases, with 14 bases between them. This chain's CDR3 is CAISEQAGVFYGYTF. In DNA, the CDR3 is TGTGCCATCAGTGAGCAGGCAGGGGTTTTCTATGGCTACACCTTC.

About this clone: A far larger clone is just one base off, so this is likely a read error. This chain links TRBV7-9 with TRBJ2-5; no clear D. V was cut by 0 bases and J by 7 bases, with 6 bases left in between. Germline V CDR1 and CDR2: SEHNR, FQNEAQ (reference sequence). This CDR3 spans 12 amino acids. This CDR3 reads CASSLAIGTQYF. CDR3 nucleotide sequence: TGTGCCAGCAGCTTAGCGATCGGGACCCAGTACTTC.

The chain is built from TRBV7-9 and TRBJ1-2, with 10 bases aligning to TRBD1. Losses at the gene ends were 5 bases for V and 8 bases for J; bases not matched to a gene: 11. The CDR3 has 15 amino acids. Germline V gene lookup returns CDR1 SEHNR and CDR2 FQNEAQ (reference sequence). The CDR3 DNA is TGTGCCAGCAGCCCGGGGTACGGGACAGGGGACGGCTACACCTTC. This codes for CASSPGYGTGDGYTF. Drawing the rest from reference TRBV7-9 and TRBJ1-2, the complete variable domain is DTGVSQNPRHKITKRGQNVTFRCDPISEHNRLYWYRQTLGQGPEFLTYFQNEAQLEKSRLLSDRFSAERPKGSFSTLEIQRTEQGDSAMYLCASSPGYGTGDGYTFGSGTRLTVV.

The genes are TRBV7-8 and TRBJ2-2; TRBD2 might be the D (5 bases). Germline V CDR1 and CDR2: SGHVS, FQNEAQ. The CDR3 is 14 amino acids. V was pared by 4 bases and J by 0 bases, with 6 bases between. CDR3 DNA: TGTGCCAGCAGCTCCGGGGCGAACACCGGGGAGCTGTTTTTT. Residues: CASSSGANTGELFF.

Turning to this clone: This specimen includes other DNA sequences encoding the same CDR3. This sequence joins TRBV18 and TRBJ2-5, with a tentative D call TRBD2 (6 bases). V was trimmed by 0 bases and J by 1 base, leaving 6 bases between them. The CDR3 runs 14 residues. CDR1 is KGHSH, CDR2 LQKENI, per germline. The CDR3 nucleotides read TGTGCCAGCTCACCACCTAGCGGCCAAGAGACCCAGTACTTC. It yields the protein CASSPPSGQETQYF.

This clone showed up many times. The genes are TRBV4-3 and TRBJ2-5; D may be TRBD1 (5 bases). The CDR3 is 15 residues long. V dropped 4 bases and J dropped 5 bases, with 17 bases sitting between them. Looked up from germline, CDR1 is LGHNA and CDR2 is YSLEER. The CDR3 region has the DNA TGCGCCAGCAGCCGGAATCATCAGGGAAGGGAGACCCAGTACTTC. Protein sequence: CASSRNHQGRETQYF.

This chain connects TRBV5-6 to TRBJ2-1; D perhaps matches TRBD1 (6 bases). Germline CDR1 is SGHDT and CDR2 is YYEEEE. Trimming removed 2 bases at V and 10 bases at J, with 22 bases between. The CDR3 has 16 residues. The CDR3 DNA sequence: TGTGCCAGCAGCTTAGGAACAGGGTGGCCCACCCAAGAGCAGTTCTTC. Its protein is CASSLGTGWPTQEQFF.

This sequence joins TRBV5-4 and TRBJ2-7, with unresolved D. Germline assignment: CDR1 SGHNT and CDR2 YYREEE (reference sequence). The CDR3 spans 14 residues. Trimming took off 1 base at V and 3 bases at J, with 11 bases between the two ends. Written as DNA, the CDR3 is TGTGCCAGCAGCTTGAAATCCGGCGACTACGAGCAGTACTTC. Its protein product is CASSLKSGDYEQYF.

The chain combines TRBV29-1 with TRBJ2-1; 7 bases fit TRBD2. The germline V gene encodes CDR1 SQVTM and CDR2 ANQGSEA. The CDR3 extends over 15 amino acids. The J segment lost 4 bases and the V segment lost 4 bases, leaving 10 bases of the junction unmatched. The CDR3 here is CSVVGGRDLYNEQFF. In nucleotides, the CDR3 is TGCAGCGTTGTTGGTGGGAGGGACCTTTACAATGAGCAGTTCTTC.